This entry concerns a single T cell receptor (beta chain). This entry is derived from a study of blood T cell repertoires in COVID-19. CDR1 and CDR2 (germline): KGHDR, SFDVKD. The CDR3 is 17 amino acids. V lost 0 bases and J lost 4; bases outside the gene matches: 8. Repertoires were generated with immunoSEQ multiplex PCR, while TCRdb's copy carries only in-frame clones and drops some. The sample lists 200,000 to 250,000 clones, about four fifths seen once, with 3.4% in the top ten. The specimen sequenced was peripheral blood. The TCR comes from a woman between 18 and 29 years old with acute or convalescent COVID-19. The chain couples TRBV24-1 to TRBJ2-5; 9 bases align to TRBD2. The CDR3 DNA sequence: TGTGCCACCAGTGATTTGCCTGTTAGCGGGAGTGGAGAGACCCAGTACTTC. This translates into CATSDLPVSGSGETQYF.